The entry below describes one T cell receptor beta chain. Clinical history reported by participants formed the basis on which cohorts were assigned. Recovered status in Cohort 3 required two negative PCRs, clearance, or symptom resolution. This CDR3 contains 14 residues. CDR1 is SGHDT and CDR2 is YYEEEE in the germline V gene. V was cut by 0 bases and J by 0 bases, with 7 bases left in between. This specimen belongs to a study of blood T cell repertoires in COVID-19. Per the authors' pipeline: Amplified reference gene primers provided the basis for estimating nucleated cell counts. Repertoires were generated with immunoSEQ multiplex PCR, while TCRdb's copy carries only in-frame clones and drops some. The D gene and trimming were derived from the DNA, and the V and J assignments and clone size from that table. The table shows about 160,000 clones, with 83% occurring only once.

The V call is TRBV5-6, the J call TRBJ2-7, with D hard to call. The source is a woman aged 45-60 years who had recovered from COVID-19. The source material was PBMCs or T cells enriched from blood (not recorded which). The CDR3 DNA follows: TGTGCCAGCAGCTTGGGAGGTGCCTCCTACGAGCAGTACGTC. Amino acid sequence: CASSLGGASYEQYV.